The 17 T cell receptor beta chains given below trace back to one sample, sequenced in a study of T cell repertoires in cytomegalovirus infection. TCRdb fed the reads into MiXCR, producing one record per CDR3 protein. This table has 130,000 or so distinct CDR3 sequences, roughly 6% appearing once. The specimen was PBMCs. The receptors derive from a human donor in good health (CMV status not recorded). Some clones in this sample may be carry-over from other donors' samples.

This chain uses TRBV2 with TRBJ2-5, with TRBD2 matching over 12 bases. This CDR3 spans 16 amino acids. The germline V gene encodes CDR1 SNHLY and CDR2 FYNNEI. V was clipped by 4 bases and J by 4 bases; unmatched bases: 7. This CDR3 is CASSGRLAGVGETQYF. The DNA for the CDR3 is TGTGCCAGCAGTGGTAGACTAGCGGGGGTCGGAGAGACCCAGTACTTC. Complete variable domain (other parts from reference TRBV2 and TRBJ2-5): EPEVTQTPSHQVTQMGQEVILRCVPISNHLYFYWYRQILGQKVEFLVSFYNNEISEKSEIFDDQFSVERPDGSNFTLKIRSTKLEDSAMYFCASSGRLAGVGETQYFGPGTRLLVL.

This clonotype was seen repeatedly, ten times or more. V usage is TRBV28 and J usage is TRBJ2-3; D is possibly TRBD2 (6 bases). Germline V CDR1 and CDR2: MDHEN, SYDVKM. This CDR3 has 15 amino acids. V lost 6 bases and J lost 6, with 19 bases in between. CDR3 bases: TGTGCCAGCAGACGGGACCAATCGGGAGCCGATACGCAGTATTTT. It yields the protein CASRRDQSGADTQYF.

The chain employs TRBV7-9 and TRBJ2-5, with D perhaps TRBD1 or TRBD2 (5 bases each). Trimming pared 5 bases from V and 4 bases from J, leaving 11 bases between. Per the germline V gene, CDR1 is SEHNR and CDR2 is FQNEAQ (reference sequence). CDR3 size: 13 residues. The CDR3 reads CASSPEGSETQYF. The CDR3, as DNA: TGTGCCAGCAGCCCAGAGGGGTCAGAGACCCAGTACTTC.

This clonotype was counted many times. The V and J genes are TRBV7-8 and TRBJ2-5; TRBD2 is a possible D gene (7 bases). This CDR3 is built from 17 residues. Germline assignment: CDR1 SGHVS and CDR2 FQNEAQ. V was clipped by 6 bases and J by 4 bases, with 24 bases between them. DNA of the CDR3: TGTGCCAGCAGGGGGGGGCTAGCGGTCGGGGTAGGAGAGACCCAGTACTTC. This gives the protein CASRGGLAVGVGETQYF.

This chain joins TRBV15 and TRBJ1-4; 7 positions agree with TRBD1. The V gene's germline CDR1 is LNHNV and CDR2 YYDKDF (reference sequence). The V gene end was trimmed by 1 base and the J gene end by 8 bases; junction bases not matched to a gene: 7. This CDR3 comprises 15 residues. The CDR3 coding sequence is TGTGCCACCAGCAGAGGGACAGGTTTAGGCGAAAAACTGTTTTTT. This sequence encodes CATSRGTGLGEKLFF.

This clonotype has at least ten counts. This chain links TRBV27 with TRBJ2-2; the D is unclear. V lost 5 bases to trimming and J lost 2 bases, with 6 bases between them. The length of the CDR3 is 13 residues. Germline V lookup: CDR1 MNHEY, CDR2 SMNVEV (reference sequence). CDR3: CASSKRNTGELFF. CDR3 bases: TGTGCCAGCAGTAAGCGCAACACCGGGGAGCTGTTTTTT.

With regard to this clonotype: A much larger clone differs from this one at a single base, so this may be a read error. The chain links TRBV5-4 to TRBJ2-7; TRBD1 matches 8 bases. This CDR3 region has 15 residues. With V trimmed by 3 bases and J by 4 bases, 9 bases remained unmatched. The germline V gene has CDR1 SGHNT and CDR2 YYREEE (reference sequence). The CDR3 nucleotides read TGTGCCAGCAGCTCAGCCGGGACAGGTGATTACGAGCAGTACTTC. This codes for CASSSAGTGDYEQYF. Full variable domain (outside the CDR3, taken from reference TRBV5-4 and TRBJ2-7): ETGVTQSPTHLIKTRGQQVTLRCSSQSGHNTVSWYQQALGQGPQFIFQYYREEENGRGNFPPRFSGLQFPNYSSELNVNALELDDSALYLCASSSAGTGDYEQYFGPGTRLTVT.

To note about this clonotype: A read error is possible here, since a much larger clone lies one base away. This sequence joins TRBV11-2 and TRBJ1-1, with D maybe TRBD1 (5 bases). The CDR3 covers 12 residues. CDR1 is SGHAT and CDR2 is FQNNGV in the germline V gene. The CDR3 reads CASSLGQGEAIF. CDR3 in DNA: TGTGCCAGCAGCCTAGGGCAGGGTGAAGCTATCTTT.

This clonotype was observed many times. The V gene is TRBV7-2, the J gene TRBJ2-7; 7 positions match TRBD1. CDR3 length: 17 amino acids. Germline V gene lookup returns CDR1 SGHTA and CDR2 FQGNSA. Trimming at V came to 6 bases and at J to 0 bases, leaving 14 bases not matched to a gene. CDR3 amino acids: CASRAGSGGTVSYEQYF. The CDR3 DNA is TGTGCCAGCAGGGCAGGATCGGGTGGGACAGTCTCCTACGAGCAGTACTTC.

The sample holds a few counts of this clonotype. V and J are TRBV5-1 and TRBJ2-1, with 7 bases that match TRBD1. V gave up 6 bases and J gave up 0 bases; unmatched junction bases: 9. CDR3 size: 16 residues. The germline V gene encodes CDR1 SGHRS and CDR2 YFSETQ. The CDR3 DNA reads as TGCGCCAGCAACCCCTTAGGGGGCTCCTCCTACAATGAGCAGTTCTTC. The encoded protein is CASNPLGGSSYNEQFF.

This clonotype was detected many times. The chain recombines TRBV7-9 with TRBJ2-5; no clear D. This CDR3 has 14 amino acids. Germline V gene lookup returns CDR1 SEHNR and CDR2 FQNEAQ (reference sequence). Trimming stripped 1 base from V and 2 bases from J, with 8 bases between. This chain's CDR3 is CASSLGSPQETQYF. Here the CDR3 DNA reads TGTGCCAGCAGCTTAGGCTCTCCACAAGAGACCCAGTACTTC.

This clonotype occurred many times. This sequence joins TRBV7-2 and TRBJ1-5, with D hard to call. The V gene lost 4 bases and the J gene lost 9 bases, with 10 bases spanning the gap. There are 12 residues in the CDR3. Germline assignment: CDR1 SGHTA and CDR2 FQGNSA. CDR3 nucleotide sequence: TGTGCCAGCAGCTACAACACGGGGCCCCAGCATTTT. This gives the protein CASSYNTGPQHF.

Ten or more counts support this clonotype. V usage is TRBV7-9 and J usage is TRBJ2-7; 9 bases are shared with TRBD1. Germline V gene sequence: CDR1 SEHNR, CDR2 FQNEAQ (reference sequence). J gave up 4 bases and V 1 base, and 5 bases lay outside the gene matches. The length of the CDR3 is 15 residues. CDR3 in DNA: TGTGCCAGCAGCTTAGACGGACAGGGGTTTTACGAGCAGTACTTC. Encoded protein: CASSLDGQGFYEQYF.

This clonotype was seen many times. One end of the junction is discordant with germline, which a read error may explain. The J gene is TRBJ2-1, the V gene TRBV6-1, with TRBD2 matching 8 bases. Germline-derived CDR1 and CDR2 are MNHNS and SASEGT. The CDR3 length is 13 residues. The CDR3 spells CASSGPFAGGLWF. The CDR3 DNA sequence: TGTGCCAGCAGTGGCCCTTTCGCGGGGGGCTTATGGTTC.

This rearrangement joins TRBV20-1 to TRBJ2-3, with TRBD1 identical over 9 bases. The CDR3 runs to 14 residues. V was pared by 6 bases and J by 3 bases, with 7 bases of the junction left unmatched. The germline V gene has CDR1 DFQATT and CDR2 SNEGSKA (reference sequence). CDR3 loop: CSAERGTGTDTQYF. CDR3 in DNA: TGCAGTGCCGAGAGAGGGACAGGGACAGATACGCAGTATTTT.

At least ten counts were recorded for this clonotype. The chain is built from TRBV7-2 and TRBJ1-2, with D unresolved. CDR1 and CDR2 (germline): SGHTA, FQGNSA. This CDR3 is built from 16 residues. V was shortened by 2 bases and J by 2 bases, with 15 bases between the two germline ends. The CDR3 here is CASSLPSSDINYGYTF. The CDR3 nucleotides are TGTGCCAGCAGCTTACCGTCCTCCGACATAAACTATGGCTACACCTTC.

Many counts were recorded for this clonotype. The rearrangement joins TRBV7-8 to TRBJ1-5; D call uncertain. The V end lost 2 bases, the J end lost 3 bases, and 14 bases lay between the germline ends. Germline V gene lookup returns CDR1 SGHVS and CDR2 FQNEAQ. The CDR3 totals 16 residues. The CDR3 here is CASSLKRYTNNQPQHF. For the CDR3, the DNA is TGTGCCAGCAGCTTAAAGAGGTACACTAACAATCAGCCCCAGCATTTT.